This T cell receptor beta chain derives from a study of blood T cell repertoires in COVID-19. In the study overall: From T cells, B-cell-depleted T cells, or PBMCs came the material, which was cDNA or gDNA.

In the source study's methods: Quantification of nucleated cells was approximated via reference gene primer amplification. The data were produced by immunoSEQ multiplex PCR, yet TCRdb's version contains in-frame clones alone and is incomplete. For V, J and clone size, that table is used; D and trimming come from the DNA. The sample contains some 360,000 clones, approximately 91% of which appear only once. Everyone who took part was 18 to 89 years old, and they came from over 20 US areas. Participants in the exposed group had met a COVID-19 case in the 2 weeks before joining the study. CDR1 and CDR2 (germline): GTSNPN, SVGIG (reference sequence). This CDR3 is built from 16 residues. Between the trimmed V and J ends, which lost 0 bases and 4 bases, there was a span of 18 bases.

Material for sequencing was PBMCs or T cells enriched from blood (not recorded which). This chain connects TRBV30 to TRBJ1-2, with D possibly matching TRBD1 (5 bases). The origin of this receptor is a woman aged 25 to 39 who had been exposed to COVID-19. CDR3 residues: CAWSVRGGRGSYGYTF. The CDR3 DNA sequence: TGTGCCTGGAGTGTACGGGGAGGGAGGGGTAGCTATGGCTACACCTTC.